These 16 T cell receptor beta chains share one sample of origin, sequenced in a study of beta chain features in type 1 diabetes. The study's findings and limits: There was a moderate but significant shortening of TCRB CDR3s in all four CD4+ subsets of Type 1 diabetes patients.

The whole isolated RNA underwent reverse transcription, so sequencing captured expressed TCRB transcripts. Produced via immunoSEQ multiplex PCR; TCRdb's table is partial and in-frame only. The sample has 200,000 to 300,000 clones; under 13% are singletons. These TCRs' antigens remain unknown. The sequencing input was naive CD4+ T cells from blood. The source is a man between 25 and 39 years old with type 1 diabetes.

The chain couples TRBV4-3 to TRBJ2-5; D uncertain. The V end was cut by 0 bases, the J end by 0 bases, with 8 bases between. CDR1 is LGHNA and CDR2 is YSLEER in the germline V gene. The CDR3 consists of 15 residues. CDR3 sequence: CASSQEVGYQETQYF. CDR3 nucleotide sequence: TGCGCCAGCAGCCAAGAAGTTGGCTACCAAGAGACCCAGTACTTC.

The rearrangement uses TRBV2 and TRBJ1-1; TRBD1 might be the D (5 bases). The CDR3 has 15 residues. Germline lookup yields CDR1 SNHLY and CDR2 FYNNEI. The V end was cut by 1 base, the J end by 11 bases, with 20 bases between. CDR3 in amino acids: CASSEGQGTPTQAFF. CDR3 bases: TGTGCCAGCAGTGAAGGTCAGGGCACCCCGACTCAGGCTTTCTTT.

The rearrangement uses TRBV2 and TRBJ1-6; 9 nucleotides match TRBD1. Germline V gives CDR1 SNHLY, CDR2 FYNNEI. The CDR3 covers 14 residues. V dropped 6 bases and J dropped 9; count of bases not matched to a gene: 6. In DNA, the CDR3 is TGTGCCAGCAGGGGGACAGGGCTGGCTTCACCCCTCCACTTT. Translated: CASRGTGLASPLHF.

The CDR3 DNA is TGTGCCAGCGGTCCTCGTAGGGGGACAGATACGCAGTATTTT. It codes for CASGPRRGTDTQYF. The chain employs TRBV2 and TRBJ2-3, with D maybe TRBD1 (6 bases). This CDR3 is built from 14 residues. The germline CDR1 and CDR2 sequences are SNHLY and FYNNEI. V was clipped by 8 bases and J by 3 bases, with 15 bases between them.

V gene TRBV15 combines with J gene TRBJ1-5; D may be TRBD1 (5 bases). The CDR3 length is 16 residues. Trimming removed 6 bases from V and 0 bases from J, with 15 bases in between. CDR1 and CDR2 from the germline V gene are LNHNV and YYDKDF (reference sequence). CDR3 in DNA: TGTGCCACCAGAGAGACAGAGGCGATTAGCAATCAGCCCCAGCATTTT. Translated: CATRETEAISNQPQHF.

This chain joins TRBV18 and TRBJ1-3, with D possibly TRBD1 on 6 matching bases. In germline, CDR1 is KGHSH, CDR2 LQKENI. Trimming stripped 1 base from V and 2 bases from J, with 9 bases between. This CDR3 has 15 amino acids. CDR3 loop: CASSPRTGPGNTIYF. CDR3 DNA: TGTGCCAGCTCACCACGCACAGGGCCTGGAAACACCATATATTTT.

The chain combines TRBV14 with TRBJ2-1, with D possibly TRBD1 on 6 matching bases. CDR1 and CDR2 (germline): SGHDN, FVKESK. The CDR3 sequence is 12 residues long. The V end was cut by 8 bases, the J end by 4 bases, with 9 bases between. The CDR3 coding sequence is TGTGCCAGCGGACAGCAATACAATGAGCAGTTCTTC. Its protein product is CASGQQYNEQFF.

The V and J genes are TRBV18 and TRBJ2-1; 7 nucleotides line up with TRBD1. After removal of 3 bases from V and 6 bases from J, the junction contained 8 bases not matched to a gene. The CDR3 is made up of 15 amino acids. CDR1 and CDR2 from the germline V gene are KGHSH and LQKENI. The CDR3 bases are TGTGCCAGCTCACCCGACAGGGTACGAGGCAATGAGCAGTTCTTC. This gives the protein CASSPDRVRGNEQFF.

This clone has more than one count but fewer than ten. In the same sample, other DNA sequences code for this CDR3. This sequence joins TRBV4-3 and TRBJ2-5, with a weak D call TRBD1 (6 bases). The ends were cut back, 0 bases at V and 4 bases at J, with 6 bases in the middle. The CDR3 loop spans 13 amino acids. The germline V gene has CDR1 LGHNA and CDR2 YSLEER. CDR3 bases: TGCGCCAGCAGCCAAGACAGGGGAGAGACCCAGTACTTC. Protein: CASSQDRGETQYF.

The chain carries TRBV7-8 and TRBJ2-1; D call uncertain. Trimming removed 3 bases at V and 3 bases at J, with 12 bases between. This CDR3 has 15 amino acids. Looked up from germline, CDR1 is SGHVS and CDR2 is FQNEAQ. In DNA, the CDR3 is TGTGCCAGCAGCTTCCAGGTATCCATCTACAATGAGCAGTTCTTC. This sequence encodes CASSFQVSIYNEQFF.

This clone was counted a few times. The chain joins TRBV7-2 to TRBJ2-7, with D unclear. V was cut by 1 base and J by 1 base, with 8 bases left in between. This CDR3 contains 14 residues. Germline V lookup: CDR1 SGHTA, CDR2 FQGNSA. The CDR3 loop reads CASSLEAGSYEQYF. The CDR3 nucleotides read TGTGCCAGCAGCTTAGAGGCAGGTTCCTACGAGCAGTACTTC.

This clone was seen a few times. V usage is TRBV9 and J usage is TRBJ2-1; D gene uncertain. The CDR3 covers 15 residues. Germline-derived CDR1 and CDR2 are SGDLS and YYNGEE. Trimming pared 5 bases from V and 3 bases from J, leaving 15 bases between. Written as DNA, the CDR3 is TGTGCCAGCAGTGAACACAACGCCCACTACAATGAGCAGTTCTTC. Protein: CASSEHNAHYNEQFF.

This clone has a handful of counts. The chain joins TRBV11-1 to TRBJ2-3; a weak D match, TRBD2 (6 bases). This CDR3 region has 14 residues. CDR1 is SGHAT, CDR2 FQDESV, per germline (reference sequence). The germline V and J ends were trimmed by 5 bases and 10 bases, with 19 bases remaining between them. The CDR3 sequence is CASSPWRGGVPQYF. CDR3 nucleotides: TGTGCCAGCAGCCCCTGGCGGGGAGGAGTCCCGCAGTATTTT.

Concerning this clone: Distinct nucleotide sequences in the sample also encode this CDR3. The gene calls are TRBV4-3 and TRBJ1-5; D ambiguous. CDR1 is LGHNA, CDR2 YSLEER, per germline. Trimming pared 0 bases from V and 6 bases from J, leaving 6 bases between. This CDR3 is built from 13 residues. The CDR3: CASSQDRGQPQHF. In nucleotides, the CDR3 is TGCGCCAGCAGCCAAGATCGGGGTCAGCCCCAGCATTTT.

The V and J genes are TRBV28 and TRBJ1-2; 7 positions agree with TRBD1. Germline V CDR1 and CDR2: MDHEN, SYDVKM. The CDR3 contains 14 residues. After removal of 2 bases from V and 3 bases from J, the junction contained 3 bases not matched to a gene. Here the CDR3 DNA reads TGTGCCAGCAGTTTAGCCCAGGGGGACTATGGCTACACCTTC. Its translation: CASSLAQGDYGYTF.

The chain carries TRBV5-6 and TRBJ1-5; TRBD1 aligns across 7 bases. Germline-derived CDR1 and CDR2 are SGHDT and YYEEEE. This CDR3 spans 15 amino acids. The V gene end was trimmed by 4 bases and the J gene end by 5 bases; junction bases not matched to a gene: 9. CDR3 in amino acids: CASSLSGGPDQPQHF. The CDR3 DNA is TGTGCCAGCAGCCTGTCAGGGGGGCCCGATCAGCCCCAGCATTTT.